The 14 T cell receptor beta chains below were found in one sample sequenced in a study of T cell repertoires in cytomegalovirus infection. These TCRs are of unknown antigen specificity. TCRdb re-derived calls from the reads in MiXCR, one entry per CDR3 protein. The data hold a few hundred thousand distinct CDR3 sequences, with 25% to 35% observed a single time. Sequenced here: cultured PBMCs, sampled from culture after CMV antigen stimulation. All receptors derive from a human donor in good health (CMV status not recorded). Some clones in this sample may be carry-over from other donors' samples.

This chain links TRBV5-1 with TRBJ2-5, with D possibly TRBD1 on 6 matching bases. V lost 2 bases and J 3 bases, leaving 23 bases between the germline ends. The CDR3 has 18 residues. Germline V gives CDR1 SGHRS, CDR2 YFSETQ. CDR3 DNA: TGCGCCAGCAGCTTAAGTGTTAAGGACAGACGTCTTGAAGAGACCCAGTACTTC. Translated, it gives CASSLSVKDRRLEETQYF.

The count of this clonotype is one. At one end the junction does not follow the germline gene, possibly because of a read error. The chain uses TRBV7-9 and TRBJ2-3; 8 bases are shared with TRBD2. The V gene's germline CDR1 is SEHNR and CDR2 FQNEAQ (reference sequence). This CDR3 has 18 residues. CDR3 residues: CASRDGRGSGASTDTQYF. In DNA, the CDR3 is TGTGCAAGCAGGGACGGGAGGGGTAGCGGGGCTAGCACAGATACGCAGTATTTT.

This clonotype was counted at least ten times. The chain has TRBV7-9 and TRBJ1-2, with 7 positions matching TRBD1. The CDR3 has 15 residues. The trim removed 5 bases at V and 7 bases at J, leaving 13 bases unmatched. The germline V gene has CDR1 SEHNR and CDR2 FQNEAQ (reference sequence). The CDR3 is CASSPGQRTLSGYTF. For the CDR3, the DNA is TGTGCCAGCAGCCCGGGACAGAGGACTCTATCTGGCTACACCTTC. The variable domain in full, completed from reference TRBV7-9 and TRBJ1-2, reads DTGVSQNPRHKITKRGQNVTFRCDPISEHNRLYWYRQTLGQGPEFLTYFQNEAQLEKSRLLSDRFSAERPKGSFSTLEIQRTEQGDSAMYLCASSPGQRTLSGYTFGSGTRLTVV.

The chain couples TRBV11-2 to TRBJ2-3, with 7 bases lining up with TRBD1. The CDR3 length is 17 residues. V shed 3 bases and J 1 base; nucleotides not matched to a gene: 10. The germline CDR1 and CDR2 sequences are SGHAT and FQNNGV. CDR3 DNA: TGTGCCAGCAGCTTCGATTTGTCCGGGACAGGCACAGATACGCAGTATTTT. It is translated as CASSFDLSGTGTDTQYF.

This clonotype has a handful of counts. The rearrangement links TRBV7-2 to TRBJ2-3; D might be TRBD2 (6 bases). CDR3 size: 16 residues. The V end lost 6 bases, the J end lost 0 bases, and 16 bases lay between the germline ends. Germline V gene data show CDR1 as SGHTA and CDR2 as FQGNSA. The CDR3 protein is CASRRLAAASTDTQYF. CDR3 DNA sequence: TGTGCCAGCAGACGATTAGCGGCCGCTAGCACAGATACGCAGTATTTT.

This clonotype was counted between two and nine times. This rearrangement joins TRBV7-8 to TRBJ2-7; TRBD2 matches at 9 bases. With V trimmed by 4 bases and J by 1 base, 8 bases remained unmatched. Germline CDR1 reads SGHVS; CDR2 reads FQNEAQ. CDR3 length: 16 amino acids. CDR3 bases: TGTGCCAGCAGCTATAAACTAGCGGGTACTTCCTACGAGCAGTACTTC. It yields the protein CASSYKLAGTSYEQYF.

CDR3 bases: TGTGCCAGCAGTTTCCGGGACGGGGCCACTGAAGCTTTCTTT. It codes for CASSFRDGATEAFF. This chain joins TRBV12-3 or TRBV12-4 and TRBJ1-1; possible D gene TRBD1, 5 bases. The CDR3 loop spans 14 amino acids. V was pared by 3 bases and J by 4 bases, with 12 bases between.

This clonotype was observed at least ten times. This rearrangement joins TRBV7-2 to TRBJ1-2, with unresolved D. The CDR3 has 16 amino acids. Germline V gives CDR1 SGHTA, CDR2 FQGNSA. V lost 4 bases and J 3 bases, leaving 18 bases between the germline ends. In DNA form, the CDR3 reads TGTGCCAGCAGCTCCGGCCCCCCCCGAATTGACTATGGCTACACCTTC. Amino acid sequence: CASSSGPPRIDYGYTF.

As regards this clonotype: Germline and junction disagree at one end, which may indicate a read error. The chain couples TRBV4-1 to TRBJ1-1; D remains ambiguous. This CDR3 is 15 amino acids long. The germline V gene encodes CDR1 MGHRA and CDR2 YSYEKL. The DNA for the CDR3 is TGCGCCAGCAGCGAAACGGCCAAACTGAACACTGAAGCTTCCTTT. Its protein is CASSETAKLNTEASF.

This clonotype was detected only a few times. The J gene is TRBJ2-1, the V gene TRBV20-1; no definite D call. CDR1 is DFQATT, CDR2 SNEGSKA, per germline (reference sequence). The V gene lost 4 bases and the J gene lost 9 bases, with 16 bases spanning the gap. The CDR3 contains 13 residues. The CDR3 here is CSATPERRGEQFF. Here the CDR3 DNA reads TGCAGTGCTACGCCCGAAAGAAGAGGTGAGCAGTTCTTC.

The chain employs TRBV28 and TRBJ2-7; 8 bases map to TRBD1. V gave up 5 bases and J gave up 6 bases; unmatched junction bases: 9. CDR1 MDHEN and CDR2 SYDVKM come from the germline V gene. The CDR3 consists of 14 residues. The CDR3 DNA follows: TGTGCCAGCAGTACCCTTGGACAGGGAGGCGAGCAGTACGTC. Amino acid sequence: CASSTLGQGGEQYV.

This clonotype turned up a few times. CDR3 sequence (DNA): TGTGCCAGCAGCCACGGGACTAGCGGGAGGGACCATACGCAGTATTTT. Translation: CASSHGTSGRDHTQYF. The chain recombines TRBV11-2 with TRBJ2-3; 16 bases fit TRBD2. This CDR3 has 16 amino acids. The V segment lost 5 bases and the J segment 7 bases; nucleotides outside the gene matches: 6. Germline-derived CDR1 and CDR2 are SGHAT and FQNNGV.

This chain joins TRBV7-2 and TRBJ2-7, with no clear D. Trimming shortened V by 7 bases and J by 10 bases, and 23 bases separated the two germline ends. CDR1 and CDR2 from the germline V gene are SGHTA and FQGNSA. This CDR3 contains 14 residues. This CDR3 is CASNLDGTSTFQYF. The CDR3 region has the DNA TGTGCCAGCAACCTAGACGGAACCAGTACGTTTCAGTACTTC.

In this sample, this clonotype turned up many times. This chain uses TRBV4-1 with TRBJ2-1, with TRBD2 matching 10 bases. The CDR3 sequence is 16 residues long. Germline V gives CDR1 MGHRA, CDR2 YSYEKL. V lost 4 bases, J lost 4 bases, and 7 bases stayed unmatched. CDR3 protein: CASSRTPGLAYNEQFF. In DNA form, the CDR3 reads TGCGCCAGCAGCCGCACTCCGGGACTAGCGTACAATGAGCAGTTCTTC.